The 10 T cell receptor beta chains reported below all come from one sample, sequenced in a study of T cells expressing NK-cell markers. TCRdb reprocessed the 5' RACE reads and reports one entry per CDR3 protein, with no DNA. This sample's table has roughly 300,000 distinct CDR3 sequences. Material: blood T cells: a sorted CD56 or NKG2C T cell subset, CD4+ or CD8+ T cells, or bulk PBMC T cells (not recorded which). The receptor set was obtained from a woman aged 18 to 69 in good health.

This rearrangement joins TRBV7-9 to TRBJ2-1. CDR3 length equals 15 residues. Per germline, CDR1 SEHNR and CDR2 FQNEAQ (reference sequence). CDR3 region: CASSISGSSYNEQFF.

The chain uses TRBV29-1 and TRBJ2-7; no DNA is available, so the TRBD1 call from TCRdb remains unchecked. CDR1 and CDR2 (germline): SQVTM, ANQGSEA. This CDR3 contains 12 residues. The CDR3 loop reads CSVGGGAYEQYF.

The chain links TRBV7-3 to TRBJ2-5. In germline, CDR1 is SGHTA, CDR2 FQGTGA. The CDR3 runs 14 residues. The CDR3 protein is CASSLIGRQGTQYF.

V gene TRBV20-1 combines with J gene TRBJ1-5; the TCRdb D gene call, TRBD1, has no DNA to confirm it. Germline values: CDR1 DFQATT, CDR2 SNEGSKA (reference sequence). This CDR3 region has 15 residues. The CDR3 reads CSASAGGRGNQPQHF.

The CDR3 region is CASSPDRGGRNTEAFF. V is TRBV18 and J is TRBJ1-1; the TCRdb D gene call, TRBD1, has no DNA to confirm it. The CDR3 is 16 amino acids. CDR1 is KGHSH, CDR2 LQKENI, per germline.

V gene TRBV12-3 or TRBV12-4 combines with J gene TRBJ1-2. This CDR3 is built from 12 residues. The CDR3 sequence: CASSSLGSGYTF.

CDR3 region: CASTRQGAARGADTQYF. This chain joins TRBV12-3 or TRBV12-4 and TRBJ2-3; TCRdb calls TRBD1, which cannot be checked without DNA. The CDR3 sequence is 17 residues long.

This chain joins TRBV18 and TRBJ1-1. This CDR3 contains 14 residues. Per germline, CDR1 KGHSH and CDR2 LQKENI. The CDR3 loop reads CASSPNTLNTEAFF.

This rearrangement joins TRBV12-3 or TRBV12-4 to TRBJ1-6. The CDR3 runs 14 residues. CDR3 region: CASKMESVNSPLHF.

The chain joins TRBV7-2 to TRBJ2-3; TCRdb indicates TRBD1, and absent DNA this call remains unverified. The germline gives CDR1 SGHTA, CDR2 FQGNSA. The CDR3 runs to 16 residues. CDR3 sequence reads: CASSSLTGRVMDTQYF.